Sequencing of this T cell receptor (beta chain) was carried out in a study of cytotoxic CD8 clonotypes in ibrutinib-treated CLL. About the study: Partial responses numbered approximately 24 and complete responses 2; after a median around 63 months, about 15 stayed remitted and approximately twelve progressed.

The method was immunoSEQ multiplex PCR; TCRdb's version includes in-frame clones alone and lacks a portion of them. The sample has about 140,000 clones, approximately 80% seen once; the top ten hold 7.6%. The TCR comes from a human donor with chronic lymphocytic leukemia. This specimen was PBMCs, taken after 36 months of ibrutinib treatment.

Here the CDR3 reads CASSPEVGSGSSYNEQFF. In DNA, the CDR3 is TGTGCCAGCAGCCCTGAGGTTGGTAGCGGGAGTTCCTACAATGAGCAGTTCTTC. This chain uses TRBV7-9 with TRBJ2-1; TRBD2 matches 9 bases. The CDR3 loop spans 18 amino acids. V trimming: 5 bases; J trimming: 1 base; junction bases outside the gene matches: 12. CDR1 is SEHNR and CDR2 is FQNEAQ in the germline V gene (reference sequence).